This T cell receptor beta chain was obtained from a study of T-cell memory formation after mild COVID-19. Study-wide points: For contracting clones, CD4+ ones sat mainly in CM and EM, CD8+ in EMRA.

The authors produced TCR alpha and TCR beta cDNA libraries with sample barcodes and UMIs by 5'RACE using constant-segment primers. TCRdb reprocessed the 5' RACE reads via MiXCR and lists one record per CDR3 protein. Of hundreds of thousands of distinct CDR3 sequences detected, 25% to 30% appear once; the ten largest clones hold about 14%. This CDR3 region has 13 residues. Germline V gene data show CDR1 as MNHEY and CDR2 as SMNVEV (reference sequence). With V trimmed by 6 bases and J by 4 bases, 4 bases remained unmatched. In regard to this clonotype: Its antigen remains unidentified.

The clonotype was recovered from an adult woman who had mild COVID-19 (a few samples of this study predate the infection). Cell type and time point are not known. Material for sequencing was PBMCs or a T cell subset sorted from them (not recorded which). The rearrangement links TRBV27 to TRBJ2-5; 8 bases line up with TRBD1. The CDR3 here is CASRDRVLETQYF. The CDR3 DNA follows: TGTGCCAGCAGGGACAGGGTACTAGAGACCCAGTACTTC.